The 21 T cell receptor beta chains below all came from one sample that was sequenced in a study of CD8 T cells in Susac syndrome. Random hexamers primed reverse transcription of about 0.45 to 1 ug RNA. TCRdb used MiXCR to reprocess the immunoSEQ multiplex PCR reads, holding one entry per CDR3 protein. Among about 210,000 distinct CDR3 sequences listed, under 95% were seen once. Sequencing was done on a sample of CD4+ T cells from PBMCs. The origin of the receptors is a human donor in good health.

This clonotype has only one observation. The rearrangement uses TRBV5-1 and TRBJ1-1, with D possibly matching TRBD1 (6 bases). There are 17 residues in the CDR3. Trimming pared 1 base from V and 0 bases from J, leaving 16 bases between. Germline CDR1 SGHRS, CDR2 YFSETQ. As DNA, the CDR3 is TGCGCCAGCAGCTTGATGTTTGGACAGTGGCTGAACACTGAAGCTTTCTTT. It specifies CASSLMFGQWLNTEAFF.

The chain is built from TRBV3-1 and TRBJ2-3, with 11 nucleotides matching TRBD2. This CDR3 comprises 14 residues. The junction had 9 bases not matched to a gene; V was cut back by 3 bases and J by 13 bases. The germline gives CDR1 LGHDT, CDR2 YNNKEL (reference sequence). In nucleotides, the CDR3 is TGTGCCAGCAGCCAGGAGACTAGCGGGGCCCCGGAGTATTTT. This encodes CASSQETSGAPEYF.

J is TRBJ1-5 and V is TRBV18, with D hard to call. Germline V gene data show CDR1 as KGHSH and CDR2 as LQKENI. This CDR3 is built from 14 residues. The V end was cut by 3 bases, the J end by 1 base, with 7 bases between. CDR3 coding DNA: TGTGCCAGCTCACCTCAAGCAAGCAATCAGCCCCAGCATTTT. This codes for CASSPQASNQPQHF.

This rearrangement joins TRBV6-5 to TRBJ1-5, with D perhaps matching TRBD1 (5 bases). The CDR3 has 14 amino acids. Germline V gene data show CDR1 as MNHEY and CDR2 as SVGAGI. The germline V and J ends were trimmed by 6 bases and 1 base, with 10 bases remaining between them. The CDR3 spells CASRRDGSNQPQHF. As DNA, the CDR3 is TGTGCCAGCAGAAGGGACGGCAGCAATCAGCCCCAGCATTTT.

The chain carries TRBV6-5 and TRBJ1-5, with TRBD1 as a possible D gene (6 bases). The V end was cut by 6 bases, the J end by 4 bases, with 16 bases between. Germline V gives CDR1 MNHEY, CDR2 SVGAGI. The CDR3 totals 15 residues. CDR3 coding DNA: TGTGCCAGCAGCCTAGGGAAACAGGGAAATCAGCCCCAGCATTTT. Translation: CASSLGKQGNQPQHF.

The genes are TRBV7-2 and TRBJ1-5, with TRBD1 identical over 9 bases. CDR3 size: 14 residues. Germline V gene lookup returns CDR1 SGHTA and CDR2 FQGNSA. V gave up 2 bases and J gave up 5 bases; unmatched junction bases: 1. CDR3 in amino acids: CASSLTGGDQPQHF. The CDR3 bases are TGTGCCAGCAGCTTAACAGGGGGCGATCAGCCCCAGCATTTT.

The V call is TRBV28, the J call TRBJ2-2, with TRBD1 matching over 9 bases. The V and J ends lost 6 bases and 5 bases, in that order; junction bases with no gene match: 4. The CDR3 is made up of 14 amino acids. Germline CDR1 and CDR2: MDHEN and SYDVKM. CDR3 coding DNA: TGTGCCAGCAGGGGGGACAGGGCTACCGGGGAGCTGTTTTTT. It encodes CASRGDRATGELFF.

The chain has TRBV12-3 or TRBV12-4 and TRBJ2-3; 12 bases match TRBD2. The V gene end was trimmed by 6 bases and the J gene end by 3 bases; junction bases not matched to a gene: 4. The CDR3 length is 15 residues. CDR3 DNA: TGTGCCAGCAGATTGGGGACTAGCGGGACAGATACGCAGTATTTT. Encoded protein: CASRLGTSGTDTQYF.

V gene TRBV7-2 combines with J gene TRBJ2-5; tentatively, D is TRBD2 (5 bases). Germline loops: CDR1 SGHTA, CDR2 FQGNSA. The CDR3 consists of 14 residues. Between the trimmed V and J ends, which lost 4 bases and 4 bases, there was a span of 13 bases. The CDR3 here is CASSSAGSRETQYF. The CDR3 nucleotides are TGTGCCAGCAGCTCTGCGGGCAGCCGAGAGACCCAGTACTTC.

The rearrangement uses TRBV29-1 and TRBJ2-5; the D is unclear. The CDR3 has 14 amino acids. Trimming removed 5 bases from V and 2 bases from J, with 15 bases in between. Germline V CDR1 and CDR2: SQVTM, ANQGSEA. CDR3 loop: CSVSGRLTQETQYF. In DNA form, the CDR3 reads TGCAGCGTTAGTGGAAGGCTAACTCAAGAGACCCAGTACTTC.

The J gene is TRBJ1-6, the V gene TRBV28; a weak D match, TRBD1 (5 bases). V lost 6 bases and J lost 9, with 18 bases in between. This CDR3 is 15 amino acids long. Germline V gene sequence: CDR1 MDHEN, CDR2 SYDVKM. CDR3 loop: CASSPREGRGSPLHF. The CDR3 DNA follows: TGTGCCAGCAGCCCACGAGAGGGAAGGGGTTCACCCCTCCACTTT.

V usage is TRBV27 and J usage is TRBJ2-3; 8 bases line up with TRBD1. The CDR3 runs to 15 residues. The V gene's germline CDR1 is MNHEY and CDR2 SMNVEV (reference sequence). V was clipped by 2 bases and J by 2 bases; unmatched bases: 3. In DNA form, the CDR3 reads TGTGCCAGCAGTTTACAGGGGGCCGCCACAGATACGCAGTATTTT. Protein sequence: CASSLQGAATDTQYF.

This sequence joins TRBV12-3 or TRBV12-4 and TRBJ1-5; maybe TRBD1 (5 bases). The CDR3 extends over 15 amino acids. Trimming shortened V by 4 bases and J by 3 bases, and 13 bases separated the two germline ends. The CDR3 loop reads CASSSHGTDNQPQHF. CDR3 DNA: TGTGCCAGCAGTTCGCACGGGACGGACAATCAGCCCCAGCATTTT.

The gene calls are TRBV5-1 and TRBJ1-2; perhaps TRBD1 as D (5 bases). The germline V gene has CDR1 SGHRS and CDR2 YFSETQ. V was trimmed by 3 bases and J by 4 bases, leaving 16 bases between them. The CDR3 totals 15 residues. In DNA form, the CDR3 reads TGCGCCAGCAGCTACTTTACGACAGACAGCTATGGCTACACCTTC. Amino acid sequence: CASSYFTTDSYGYTF.

This rearrangement joins TRBV20-1 to TRBJ2-4, with TRBD1 identical over 7 bases. V was clipped by 7 bases and J by 8 bases; unmatched bases: 11. Per germline, CDR1 DFQATT and CDR2 SNEGSKA (reference sequence). This CDR3 has 13 amino acids. This chain's CDR3 is CSVPRQGLHIQYF. CDR3 sequence (DNA): TGCAGTGTTCCGAGACAGGGCTTACACATTCAGTACTTC.

The chain joins TRBV6-2 or TRBV6-3 to TRBJ2-1; D unresolved. V lost 6 bases to trimming and J lost 2 bases, with 20 bases between them. This CDR3 has 17 residues. CDR1 is MNHEY and CDR2 is SVGEGT in the germline V gene. CDR3 sequence (DNA): TGTGCCAGCAGCCGCCGACCGAAGGGCCCTACCTACAATGAGCAGTTCTTC. Translated: CASSRRPKGPTYNEQFF.

The V call is TRBV10-3, the J call TRBJ1-2, with D perhaps matching TRBD1 (6 bases). The germline gives CDR1 ENHRY, CDR2 SYGVKD. The V end was cut by 6 bases, the J end by 5 bases, with 13 bases between. The CDR3 is made up of 13 amino acids. Written as DNA, the CDR3 is TGTGCCATCAGCGAGGGGGGCGCGTATGGCTACACCTTC. Protein: CAISEGGAYGYTF.

The chain carries TRBV3-1 and TRBJ2-7; D ambiguous. The CDR3 is made up of 13 amino acids. CDR1 is LGHDT, CDR2 YNNKEL, per germline (reference sequence). The V gene lost 4 bases and the J gene lost 3 bases, with 10 bases spanning the gap. CDR3 DNA: TGTGCCAGCAGCCGGGCGGAGTTCTACGAGCAGTACTTC. Protein sequence: CASSRAEFYEQYF.

The rearrangement uses TRBV7-2 and TRBJ2-5; a possible D gene is TRBD1 (6 bases). The CDR3 runs to 13 residues. Germline loops: CDR1 SGHTA, CDR2 FQGNSA. Trimming removed 7 bases at V and 2 bases at J, with 11 bases between. CDR3 residues: CASTRTAQETQYF. The CDR3 DNA reads TGTGCCAGCACCCGGACAGCACAAGAGACCCAGTACTTC.

The chain employs TRBV7-2 and TRBJ2-2; the match to TRBD1 covers 10 bases. Germline V gene sequence: CDR1 SGHTA, CDR2 FQGNSA. The CDR3 has 14 amino acids. Losses at the gene ends were 7 bases for V and 5 bases for J; bases not matched to a gene: 4. In DNA, the CDR3 is TGTGCCAGCACCAGGACAGGGGGGACCGGGGAGCTGTTTTTT. This translates into CASTRTGGTGELFF.

This clonotype has more than one count but fewer than ten. The chain links TRBV2 to TRBJ2-1; D is undetermined. Trimming removed 6 bases at V and 6 bases at J, with 3 bases between. CDR1 SNHLY and CDR2 FYNNEI come from the germline V gene. The CDR3 is 10 amino acids. This CDR3 reads CASRGNEQFF. CDR3 coding DNA: TGTGCCAGCAGGGGCAATGAGCAGTTCTTC.